Reported below is one T cell receptor beta chain. Its binding antigen is unknown. Base qualities are missing; no much larger clone stands one base away. Whole blood was collected in K2EDTA tubes by collaborating institutions according to the institutions' own protocols. For TCRbeta analysis, collaborators shipped samples in one of three forms: frozen whole blood, isolated PBMCs, or DNA extracted from either of those sample types. TCRbeta CDR3 regions were amplified from genomic DNA by means of the immunoSEQ Assay, a bias-controlled multiplex PCR. In the paper's pipeline: Nucleated cell counts per sample were estimated from amplification of reference gene primers within the assay. To quantify the absolute abundance of each unique TCRbeta CDR3 rearrangement, sequence reads were collapsed and filtered. For each sample, productive Simpson clonality was calculated as the square root of Simpson's diversity index across productive rearrangements. TCRdb mirrors the immuneACCESS table, restricted to in-frame sequences. Some clones are absent from its copies; in checked studies, under half trace to an unresolved V gene, and the reason for the others is unknown. V, J and clone size are those of that table, while D and trimming were read from the DNA. Recorded for this sample are approximately 98,000 clones; over 80% of them occurred a single time. The ten largest clones capture 15% to 20% of the sample.

The CDR3, from cysteine to phenylalanine, totals 15 residues. Of the read, only the CDR3 DNA is kept; its 45 bases are in frame from base 1. V loses 4 bases, J loses 0 bases, and the germline ends lie 10 bases apart. As encoded in the germline V gene, CDR1 is SGHTA while CDR2 is FQGNSA. These data are taken from a study of blood T cell repertoires in COVID-19 (dated by TCRdb to 2018 to 2021). Background for the entire study: Collaborator samples came from the United States, Italy and Spain and covered acute and convalescent phases of COVID-19. The prospective study material was composed of cDNA or gDNA derived from T cells, B-cell-depleted T cells, or PBMCs. HLA class I and class II types, where available, came from metadata supplied by the sample provider rather than from assay-based typing. A freely available public database, intended as a resource for researchers studying the immune response to SARS-CoV-2, is where the repertoires were released. Samples came from the ongoing ImmuneRACE study (first 160 participants) plus 1,254 subjects from 6 global collaborators. Deeply sampled blood TCRbeta repertoires from subjects exposed to, actively infected with, or recovered from COVID-19 were included in the dataset. Nearly every sample came with metadata listing a de-identified subject ID, COVID-19 status, age in years and sex. Overall study results and their limits: The quantity of clinical and demographic metadata differed by source and by participant and was supplied without curation.

The sequence links TRBV7-2 to TRBJ2-1, with TRBD2 tentatively as D gene (5 bases match). The TCR originated in a man older than 75 with acute or convalescent COVID-19. The material sequenced was peripheral blood. The DNA reads as follows: TGTGCCAGCAGCTCGGACTGGAGCTCCTACAATGAGCAGTTCTTC. It translates to CASSSDWSSYNEQFF.